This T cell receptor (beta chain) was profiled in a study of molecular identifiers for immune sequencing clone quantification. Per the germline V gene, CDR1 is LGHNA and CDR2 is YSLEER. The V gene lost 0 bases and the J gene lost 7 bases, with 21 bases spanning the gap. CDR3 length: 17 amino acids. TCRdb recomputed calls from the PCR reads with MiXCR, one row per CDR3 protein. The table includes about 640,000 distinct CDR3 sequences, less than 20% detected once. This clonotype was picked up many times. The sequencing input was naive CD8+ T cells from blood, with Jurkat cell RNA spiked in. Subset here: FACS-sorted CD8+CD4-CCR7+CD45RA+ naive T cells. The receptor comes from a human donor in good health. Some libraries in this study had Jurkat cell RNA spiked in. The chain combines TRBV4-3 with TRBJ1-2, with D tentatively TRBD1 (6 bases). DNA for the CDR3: TGCGCCAGCAGCCAAGATATTAACCCGGCAGGGGAGACTGGCTACACCTTC. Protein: CASSQDINPAGETGYTF.